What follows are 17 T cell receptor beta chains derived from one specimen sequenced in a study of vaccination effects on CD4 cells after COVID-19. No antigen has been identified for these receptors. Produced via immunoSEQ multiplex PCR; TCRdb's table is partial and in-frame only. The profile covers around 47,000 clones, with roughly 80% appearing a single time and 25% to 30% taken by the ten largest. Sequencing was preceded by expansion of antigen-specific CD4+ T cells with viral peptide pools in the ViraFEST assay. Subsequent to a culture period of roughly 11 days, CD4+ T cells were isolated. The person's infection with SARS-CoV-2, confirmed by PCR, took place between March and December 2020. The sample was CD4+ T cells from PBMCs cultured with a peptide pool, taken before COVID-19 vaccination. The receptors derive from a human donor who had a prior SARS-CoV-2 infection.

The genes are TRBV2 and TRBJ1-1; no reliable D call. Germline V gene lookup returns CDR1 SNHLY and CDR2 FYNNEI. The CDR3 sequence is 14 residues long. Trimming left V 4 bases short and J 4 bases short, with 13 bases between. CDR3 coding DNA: TGTGCCAGCAGTGCGGACCTCGGGGTCACTGAAGCTTTCTTT. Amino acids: CASSADLGVTEAFF.

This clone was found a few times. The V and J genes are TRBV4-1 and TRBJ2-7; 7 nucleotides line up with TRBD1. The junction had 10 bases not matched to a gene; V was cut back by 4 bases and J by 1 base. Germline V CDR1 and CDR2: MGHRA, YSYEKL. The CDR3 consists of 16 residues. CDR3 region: CASSRRTGEPSYEQYF. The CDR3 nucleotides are TGCGCCAGCAGCCGCCGGACAGGCGAGCCGTCCTACGAGCAGTACTTC.

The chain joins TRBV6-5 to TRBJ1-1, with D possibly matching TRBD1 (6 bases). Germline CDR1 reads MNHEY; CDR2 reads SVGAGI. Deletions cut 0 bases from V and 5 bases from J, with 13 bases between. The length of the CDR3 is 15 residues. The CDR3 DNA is TGTGCCAGCAGTTACTCGATGCAGGGGCGGACTGAAGCTTTCTTT. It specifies CASSYSMQGRTEAFF.

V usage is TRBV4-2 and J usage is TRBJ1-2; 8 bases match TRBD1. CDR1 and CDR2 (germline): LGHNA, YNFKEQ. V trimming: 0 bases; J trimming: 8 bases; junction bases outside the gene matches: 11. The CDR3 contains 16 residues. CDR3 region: CASSQDRADRGGGYTF. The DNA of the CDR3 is TGTGCCAGCAGCCAAGATCGGGCCGACAGGGGTGGGGGCTACACCTTC.

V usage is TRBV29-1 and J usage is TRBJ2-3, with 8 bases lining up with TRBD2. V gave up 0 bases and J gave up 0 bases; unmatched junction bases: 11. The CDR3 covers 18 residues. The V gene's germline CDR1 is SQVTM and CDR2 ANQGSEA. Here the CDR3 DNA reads TGCAGCGTTGAAGATCCTTCTAGCGGGCGTTCTAGCACAGATACGCAGTATTTT. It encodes CSVEDPSSGRSSTDTQYF.

The CDR3: CSGEGSAGGPNEQFF. CDR3 in DNA: TGCAGCGGGGAGGGTTCCGCGGGGGGGCCAAATGAGCAGTTCTTC. This chain joins TRBV29-1 and TRBJ2-1, with 9 bases aligning to TRBD2. J lost 7 bases, V lost 7 bases, and 14 bases had no gene match. CDR3 size: 15 residues. Germline CDR1 reads SQVTM; CDR2 reads ANQGSEA.

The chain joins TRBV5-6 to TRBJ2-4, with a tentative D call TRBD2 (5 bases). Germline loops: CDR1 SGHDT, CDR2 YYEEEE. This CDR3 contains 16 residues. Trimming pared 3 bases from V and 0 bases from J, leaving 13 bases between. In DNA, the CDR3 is TGTGCCAGCAGCTCAAGAGGGAACCTAGCCAAAAACATTCAGTACTTC. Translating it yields CASSSRGNLAKNIQYF.

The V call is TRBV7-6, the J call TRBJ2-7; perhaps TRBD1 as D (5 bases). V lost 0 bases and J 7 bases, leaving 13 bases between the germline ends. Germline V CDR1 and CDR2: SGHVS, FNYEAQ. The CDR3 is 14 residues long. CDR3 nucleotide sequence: TGTGCCAGCAGCTTAGCTGGCAGGGCGCGTGAGCAGTACTTC. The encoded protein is CASSLAGRAREQYF.

CDR3: CASSPQYEQYF. In DNA, the CDR3 is TGTGCCAGCAGTCCGCAGTACGAGCAGTACTTC. The chain is built from TRBV6-6 and TRBJ2-7; D not resolved. CDR1 and CDR2 (germline): MNHNY, SVGAGI (reference sequence). This CDR3 region has 11 residues. V lost 5 bases to trimming and J lost 4 bases, with 6 bases between them.

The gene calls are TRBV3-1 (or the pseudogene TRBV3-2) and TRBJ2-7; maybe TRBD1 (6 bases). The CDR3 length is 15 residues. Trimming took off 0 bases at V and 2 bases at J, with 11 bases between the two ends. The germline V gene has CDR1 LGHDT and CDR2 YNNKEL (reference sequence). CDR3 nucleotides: TGTGCCAGCAGCCAAGATCGGTACAGGGCCTACGAGCAGTACTTC. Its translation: CASSQDRYRAYEQYF.

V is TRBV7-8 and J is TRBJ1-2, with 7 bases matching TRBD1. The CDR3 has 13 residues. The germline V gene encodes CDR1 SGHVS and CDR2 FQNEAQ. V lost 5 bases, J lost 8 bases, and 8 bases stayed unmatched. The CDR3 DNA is TGTGCCAGCAGCCTCCACAGGGGAGGGGGCTACACCTTC. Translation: CASSLHRGGGYTF.

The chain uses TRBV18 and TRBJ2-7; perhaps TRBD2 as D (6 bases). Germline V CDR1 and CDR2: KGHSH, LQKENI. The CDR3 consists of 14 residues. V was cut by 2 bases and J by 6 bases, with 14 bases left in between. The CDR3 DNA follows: TGTGCCAGCTCACCAGGTTTACTAGCCGCCGAGCAGTACTTC. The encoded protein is CASSPGLLAAEQYF. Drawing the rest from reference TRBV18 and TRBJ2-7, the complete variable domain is NAGVMQNPRHLVRRRGQEARLRCSPMKGHSHVYWYRQLPEEGLKFMVYLQKENIIDESGMPKERFSAEFPKEGPSILRIQQVVRGDSAAYFCASSPGLLAAEQYFGPGTRLTVT.

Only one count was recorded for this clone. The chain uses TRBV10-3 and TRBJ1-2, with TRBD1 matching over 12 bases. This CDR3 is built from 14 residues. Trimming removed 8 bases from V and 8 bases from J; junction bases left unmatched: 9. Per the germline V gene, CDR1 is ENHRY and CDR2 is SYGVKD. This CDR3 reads CAIEPGQGAEGYTF. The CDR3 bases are TGTGCCATCGAACCGGGACAGGGGGCTGAAGGCTACACCTTC.

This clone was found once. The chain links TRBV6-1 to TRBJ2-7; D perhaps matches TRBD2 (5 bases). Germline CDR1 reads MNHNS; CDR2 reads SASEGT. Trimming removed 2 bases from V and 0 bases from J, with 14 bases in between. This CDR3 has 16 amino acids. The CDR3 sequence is CASSEFVAGRSYEQYF. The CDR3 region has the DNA TGTGCCAGCAGTGAATTTGTGGCGGGTCGCTCCTACGAGCAGTACTTC.

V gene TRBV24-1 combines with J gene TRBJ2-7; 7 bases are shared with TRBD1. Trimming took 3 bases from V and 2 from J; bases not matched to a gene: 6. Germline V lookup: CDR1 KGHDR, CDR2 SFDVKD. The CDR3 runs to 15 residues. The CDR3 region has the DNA TGTGCCACCAGTGATCCCTCTACAGGGGCCTACGAGCAGTACTTC. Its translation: CATSDPSTGAYEQYF.

The CDR3 DNA sequence: TGTGCCAGCAGCAAAGCATCAGGGAGCTCCTATAATTCACCCCTCCACTTT. Protein product: CASSKASGSSYNSPLHF. V and J are TRBV21-1 and TRBJ1-6. TRBV21-1 represents a pseudogene. The CDR3 extends over 17 amino acids.

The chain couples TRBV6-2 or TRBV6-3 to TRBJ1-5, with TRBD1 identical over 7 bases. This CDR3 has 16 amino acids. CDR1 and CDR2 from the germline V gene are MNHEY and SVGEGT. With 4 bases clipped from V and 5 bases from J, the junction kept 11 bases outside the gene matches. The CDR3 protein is CASSSGQARPHQPQHF. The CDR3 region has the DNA TGTGCCAGCAGTTCCGGACAGGCAAGGCCTCATCAGCCCCAGCATTTT.